This T cell receptor beta chain is from a study of T cells in Graves' hyperthyroidism and ophthalmopathy. General study results and limits: Most clonotypes that expanded in the thyroid above 0.001 also showed up in blood. Onset of ophthalmopathy came a median 6.5 months after the model predicted it.

CDR1 and CDR2 (germline): SGHVS, FQNEAQ. V was cut by 2 bases and J by 4 bases, with 17 bases left in between. The length of the CDR3 is 16 residues. This clonotype was counted at least ten times. As yet, its antigen is unknown. Using RNA transcripts as the source, TCR beta CDR3 regions were amplified. HTBI primers were used for first-round RT-PCR of the TCR CDR3. TCRdb fed the multiplex PCR reads into MiXCR, producing one record per CDR3 protein. The sample lists 500,000 to 600,000 distinct CDR3 sequences; around 45% were seen once. The specimen sequenced was peripheral blood or thyroid tissue (not recorded which). This chain uses TRBV7-8 with TRBJ1-1, with D possibly matching TRBD1 (6 bases). The clonotype comes from an adult woman with Graves' disease, either hyperthyroidism or ophthalmopathy (not recorded which). This CDR3 reads CASSLQGGIRSTEAFF. DNA for the CDR3: TGTGCCAGCAGCTTACAAGGGGGTATTAGGAGCACTGAAGCTTTCTTT.